What follows are 11 T cell receptor beta chains derived from one specimen sequenced in a study of graft-versus-host responses after intestinal transplantation. No antigens are known for them. The method was immunoSEQ multiplex PCR; TCRdb's version includes in-frame clones alone and lacks a portion of them. The repertoire consists of roughly 99,000 clones, with 92% occurring once and the leading ten covering over 0.06%. Material: unstimulated CD8+ T cells sorted from spleen or lymph node cells, obtained before transplant. The receptor set was obtained from a human donor who was the organ donor for an intestinal transplant.

The V call is TRBV13, the J call TRBJ2-2, with 10 bases that match TRBD1. CDR3 length equals 17 residues. CDR1 is PRHDT, CDR2 FYEKMQ, per germline (reference sequence). V gave up 4 bases and J gave up 5 bases; unmatched junction bases: 10. The CDR3 DNA reads TGTGCCAGCAGCTCGACCATTAGACAGGGGGCAACCGGGGAGCTGTTTTTT. Its translation: CASSSTIRQGATGELFF.

The chain carries TRBV13 and TRBJ1-3; no definite D call. The CDR3 is 17 amino acids. The germline V and J ends were trimmed by 4 bases and 0 bases, with 16 bases remaining between them. CDR1 PRHDT and CDR2 FYEKMQ come from the germline V gene (reference sequence). This CDR3 is CASSSYEDGLSGNTIYF. The CDR3 coding sequence is TGTGCCAGCAGCTCCTACGAGGACGGACTCTCTGGAAACACCATATATTTT. Combining the CDR3 with reference TRBV13 and TRBJ1-3 gives the whole variable domain AAGVIQSPRHLIKEKRETATLKCYPIPRHDTVYWYQQGPGQDPQFLISFYEKMQSDKGSIPDRFSAQQFSDYHSELNMSSLELGDSALYFCASSSYEDGLSGNTIYFGEGSWLTVV.

The chain combines TRBV7-9 with TRBJ2-3, with 7 bases lining up with TRBD2. The V segment lost 4 bases and the J segment 2 bases; nucleotides outside the gene matches: 6. The CDR3 spans 15 residues. From germline, CDR1 is SEHNR and CDR2 FQNEAQ (reference sequence). CDR3 coding DNA: TGTGCCAGCAGCTCAGACCGGGACTACACAGATACGCAGTATTTT. This encodes CASSSDRDYTDTQYF.

This clone appeared once. This chain connects TRBV12-5 to TRBJ1-2; 7 nucleotides match TRBD1. Germline trimming cut 6 bases from V and 2 bases from J; bases unmatched to any gene: 3. Per germline, CDR1 LGHNT and CDR2 FRNRAP. The CDR3 spans 13 residues. The CDR3 here is CASGPQGNYGYTF. As DNA, the CDR3 is TGTGCTAGTGGACCACAGGGGAACTATGGCTACACCTTC.

V is TRBV28 and J is TRBJ2-1; TRBD2 agrees at 13 bases. The CDR3 is 16 residues long. Germline CDR1 MDHEN, CDR2 SYDVKM. V shed 5 bases, J shed 7 bases, and the junction held 8 bases outside the gene matches. DNA for the CDR3: TGTGCCAGCAGTCAAATACGGACTAGCGGGAGAAATGAGCAGTTCTTC. It is translated as CASSQIRTSGRNEQFF.

This chain joins TRBV5-4 and TRBJ2-7; D possibly corresponds to TRBD1 (6 bases). V was trimmed by 3 bases and J by 0 bases, leaving 10 bases between them. Looked up from germline, CDR1 is SGHNT and CDR2 is YYREEE (reference sequence). The CDR3 is 14 residues long. CDR3 DNA: TGTGCCAGCAGCTCAGGGGATGGCTCCTACGAGCAGTACTTC. Protein sequence: CASSSGDGSYEQYF.

This chain links TRBV6-1 with TRBJ2-3; D may be TRBD1 (5 bases). The CDR3 totals 11 residues. The V end lost 7 bases, the J end lost 4 bases, and 6 bases lay between the germline ends. CDR1 and CDR2 (germline): MNHNS, SASEGT. The CDR3 loop reads CASTRADTQYF. The CDR3 DNA sequence: TGTGCCAGCACCAGGGCAGATACGCAGTATTTT.

The chain carries TRBV6-1 and TRBJ1-1; weak D call: TRBD1 (5 bases). V lost 5 bases and J lost 1, with 8 bases in between. Germline V lookup: CDR1 MNHNS, CDR2 SASEGT. CDR3 size: 13 residues. The CDR3 nucleotides read TGTGCCAGCAGTCTGCAGGGGAACACTGAAGCTTTCTTT. This sequence encodes CASSLQGNTEAFF.

The chain has TRBV4-1 and TRBJ2-1; D possibly corresponds to TRBD2 (6 bases). Germline CDR1 is MGHRA and CDR2 is YSYEKL. V was cut by 0 bases and J by 2 bases, with 14 bases left in between. The CDR3 spans 17 residues. CDR3 region: CASSQEMASATYNEQFF. The CDR3 DNA sequence: TGCGCCAGCAGCCAAGAAATGGCTAGCGCGACCTACAATGAGCAGTTCTTC.

CDR3 residues: CSGLTGANYGYTF. The CDR3 nucleotides are TGCAGCGGCTTGACAGGAGCTAACTATGGCTACACCTTC. V is TRBV29-1 and J is TRBJ1-2, with D perhaps matching TRBD1 (6 bases). Germline lookup yields CDR1 SQVTM and CDR2 ANQGSEA. With 7 bases removed from V and 0 bases from J, the gap between germline ends came to 12 bases. The CDR3 loop spans 13 amino acids.

The genes are TRBV6-1 and TRBJ1-5; the D is unclear. V lost 3 bases and J lost 3, with 18 bases in between. There are 17 residues in the CDR3. CDR1 and CDR2 (germline): MNHNS, SASEGT. The DNA of the CDR3 is TGTGCCAGCAGTGAGTCGAAGGGCGGGTCTCTCAATCAGCCCCAGCATTTT. Its translation is CASSESKGGSLNQPQHF.